This T cell receptor (beta chain) was sequenced during a study of T cells in Graves' hyperthyroidism and ophthalmopathy. Points from the study as a whole: Most expanded thyroid clonotypes above 0.001 recurred in blood.

This clonotype was observed a few times. Its target is unknown. A much larger clone lies a single base off, so this may be a read error. The CDR3 regions of TCR beta were amplified from RNA transcripts. The TCR CDR3 first-round RT-PCR relied on the HTBI primer set. TCRdb itself ran the multiplex PCR reads through MiXCR, one entry per CDR3 protein. Of a few hundred thousand distinct CDR3 sequences listed, 35% to 55% are singletons. CDR1 SQVTM and CDR2 ANQGSEA come from the germline V gene. The CDR3 runs 12 residues. Patients were aged 18 to 65, had disease duration under 2 months, and had newly diagnosed hyperthyroidism.

The V gene is TRBV29-1, the J gene TRBJ1-1, with a possible D match to TRBD1 (5 bases). The TCR was taken from a woman younger than 35 with Graves' hyperthyroidism. Source material: peripheral blood or thyroid tissue (not recorded which). CDR3 residues: CSATWGNTGAFF. In DNA form, the CDR3 reads TGCAGCGCAACATGGGGGAACACTGGAGCTTTCTTT.